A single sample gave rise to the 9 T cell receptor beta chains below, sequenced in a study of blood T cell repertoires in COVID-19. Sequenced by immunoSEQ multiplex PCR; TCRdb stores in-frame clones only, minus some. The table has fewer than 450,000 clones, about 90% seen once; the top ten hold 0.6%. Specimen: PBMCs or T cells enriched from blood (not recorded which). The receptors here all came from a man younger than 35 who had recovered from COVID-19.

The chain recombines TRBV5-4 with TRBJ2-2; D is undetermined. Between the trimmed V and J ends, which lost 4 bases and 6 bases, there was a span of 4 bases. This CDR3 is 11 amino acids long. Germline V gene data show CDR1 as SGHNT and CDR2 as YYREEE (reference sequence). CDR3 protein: CASSLSGELFF. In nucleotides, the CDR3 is TGTGCCAGCAGCCTTTCCGGGGAGCTGTTTTTT. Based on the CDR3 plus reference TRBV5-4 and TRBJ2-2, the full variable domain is ETGVTQSPTHLIKTRGQQVTLRCSSQSGHNTVSWYQQALGQGPQFIFQYYREEENGRGNFPPRFSGLQFPNYSSELNVNALELDDSALYLCASSLSGELFFGEGSRLTVL.

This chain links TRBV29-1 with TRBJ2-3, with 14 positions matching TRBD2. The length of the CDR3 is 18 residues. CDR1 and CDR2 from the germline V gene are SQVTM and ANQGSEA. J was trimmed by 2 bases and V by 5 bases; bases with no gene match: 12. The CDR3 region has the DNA TGCAGCGTTTCGGGACTAGCGGGAGAATGGTGGGACACAGATACGCAGTATTTT. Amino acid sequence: CSVSGLAGEWWDTDTQYF.

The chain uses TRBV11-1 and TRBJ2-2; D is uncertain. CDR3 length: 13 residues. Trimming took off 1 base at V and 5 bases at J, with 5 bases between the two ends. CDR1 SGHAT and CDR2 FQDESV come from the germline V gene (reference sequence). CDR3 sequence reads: CASSLDQTGELFF. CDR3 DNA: TGTGCCAGCAGCTTAGACCAGACCGGGGAGCTGTTTTTT.

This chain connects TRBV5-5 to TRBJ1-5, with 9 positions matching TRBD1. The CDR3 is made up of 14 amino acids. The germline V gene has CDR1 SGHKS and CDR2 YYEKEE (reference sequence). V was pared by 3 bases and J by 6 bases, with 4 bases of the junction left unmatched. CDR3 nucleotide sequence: TGTGCCAGCAGCTCCGGACAGGGGAGTCAGCCCCAGCATTTT. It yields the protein CASSSGQGSQPQHF.

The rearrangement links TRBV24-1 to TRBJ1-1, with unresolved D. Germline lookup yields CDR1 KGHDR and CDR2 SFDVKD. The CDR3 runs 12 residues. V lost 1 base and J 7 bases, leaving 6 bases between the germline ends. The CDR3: CATSDFGGEAFF. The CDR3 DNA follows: TGTGCCACCAGTGATTTCGGCGGTGAAGCTTTCTTT.

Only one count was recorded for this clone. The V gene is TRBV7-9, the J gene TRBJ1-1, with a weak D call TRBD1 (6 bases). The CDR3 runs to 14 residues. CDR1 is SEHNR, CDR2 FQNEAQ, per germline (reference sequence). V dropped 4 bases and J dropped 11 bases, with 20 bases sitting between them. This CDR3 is CASSSPLGQSGAFF. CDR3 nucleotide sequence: TGTGCCAGCAGCTCCCCCTTAGGACAGTCCGGCGCTTTCTTT.

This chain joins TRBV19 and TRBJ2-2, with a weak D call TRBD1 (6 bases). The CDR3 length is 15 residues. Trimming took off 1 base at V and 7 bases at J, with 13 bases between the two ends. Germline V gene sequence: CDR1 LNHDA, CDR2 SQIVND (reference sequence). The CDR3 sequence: CASSIGQGIDGELFF. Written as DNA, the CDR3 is TGTGCCAGTAGTATAGGTCAGGGGATCGACGGGGAGCTGTTTTTT.

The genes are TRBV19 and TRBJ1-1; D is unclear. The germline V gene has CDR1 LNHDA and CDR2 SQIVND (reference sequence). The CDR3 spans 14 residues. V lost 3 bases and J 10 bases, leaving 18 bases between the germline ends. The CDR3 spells CASSMKVGVVSAFF. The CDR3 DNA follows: TGTGCCAGTAGTATGAAGGTTGGAGTCGTCTCAGCTTTCTTT.

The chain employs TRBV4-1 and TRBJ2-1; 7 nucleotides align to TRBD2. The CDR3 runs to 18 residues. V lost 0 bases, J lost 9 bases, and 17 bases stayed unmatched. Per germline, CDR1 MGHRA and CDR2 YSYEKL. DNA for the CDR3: TGCGCCAGCAGCCAAGATAGCCCTGGCGGGAGAGGATTCCTTGAGCAGTTCTTC. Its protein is CASSQDSPGGRGFLEQFF.